These 26 T cell receptor beta chains originate from one sample sequenced in a study of blood T cell repertoires in COVID-19. Sequencing used immunoSEQ multiplex PCR; TCRdb keeps in-frame clones, though not all of them. The sample carries about 47,000 clones, 88% recorded once. Sequencing used peripheral blood. The source of these receptors is a human donor with active COVID-19. The donor label of this sample is uncertain.

The chain links TRBV5-1 to TRBJ2-7; 9 bases match TRBD1. Looked up from germline, CDR1 is SGHRS and CDR2 is YFSETQ. There are 16 residues in the CDR3. The V and J ends lost 4 bases and 6 bases, in that order; junction bases with no gene match: 14. The CDR3: CASSNEGDRATSEQYF. The CDR3 nucleotides read TGCGCCAGCAGCAACGAGGGGGACAGGGCCACCTCCGAGCAGTACTTC.

As concerns this clone: The junction departs from germline at one end; a sequencing error may be responsible. This sequence joins TRBV7-7 and TRBJ1-1, with D maybe TRBD1 (5 bases). CDR1 and CDR2 (germline): SSHAT, FNYEAQ (reference sequence). This CDR3 region has 13 residues. CDR3 amino acids: CASSLQVNTEAFF. DNA of the CDR3: TGTGCTAGCAGCTTACAGGTAAACACTGAAGCTTTCTTT. The full variable domain, completed using reference TRBV7-7 and TRBJ1-1, is GAGVSQSPRYKVTKRGQDVTLRCDPISSHATLYWYQQALGQGPEFLTYFNYEAQPDKSGLPSDRFSAERPEGSISTLTIQRTEQRDSAMYRCASSLQVNTEAFFGQGTRLTVV.

The rearrangement links TRBV7-2 to TRBJ2-7, with 7 bases that match TRBD1. The CDR3 consists of 14 residues. The V segment lost 5 bases and the J segment 2 bases; nucleotides outside the gene matches: 6. Germline loops: CDR1 SGHTA, CDR2 FQGNSA. The CDR3 region has the DNA TGTGCCAGCAGCCCTGGGACAGATACCTACGAGCAGTACTTC. It yields the protein CASSPGTDTYEQYF.

The rearrangement uses TRBV5-6 and TRBJ2-3; D may be TRBD1 (6 bases). The V gene's germline CDR1 is SGHDT and CDR2 YYEEEE. The CDR3 has 14 residues. V gave up 4 bases and J gave up 2 bases, with 11 bases separating them. In DNA form, the CDR3 reads TGTGCCAGCAGCACCGGGACATACACAGATACGCAGTATTTT. It codes for CASSTGTYTDTQYF.

The chain is built from TRBV11-3 and TRBJ1-4; 10 bases fit TRBD1. Germline V lookup: CDR1 SGHNT, CDR2 YENEEA. The length of the CDR3 is 14 residues. Trimming at V came to 4 bases and at J to 7 bases, leaving 3 bases not matched to a gene. The CDR3 sequence: CASSSRQGAEKLFF. The CDR3 DNA sequence: TGTGCCAGCAGCTCTCGACAGGGGGCTGAAAAACTGTTTTTT.

The chain has TRBV6-2 or TRBV6-3 and TRBJ2-3; D is possibly TRBD2 (6 bases). V dropped 2 bases and J dropped 2 bases, with 26 bases sitting between them. This CDR3 contains 20 residues. In germline, CDR1 is MNHEY, CDR2 SVGEGT. The CDR3 spells CASSYPLGMVADTFTDTQYF. The CDR3 bases are TGTGCCAGCAGTTACCCTCTTGGGATGGTAGCGGATACCTTCACAGATACGCAGTATTTT.

The chain is built from TRBV11-1 and TRBJ2-7; D not certain. Germline V gene data show CDR1 as SGHAT and CDR2 as FQDESV (reference sequence). With 2 bases removed from V and 2 bases from J, the gap between germline ends came to 10 bases. This CDR3 has 14 residues. This CDR3 reads CASSLRLAPYEQYF. The CDR3 DNA follows: TGTGCCAGCAGCTTACGCTTAGCACCCTACGAGCAGTACTTC.

Here the CDR3 DNA reads TGTGCCAGTAGCAAAACCTCCAGGGACTACGAGCAGTACTTC. Its translation is CASSKTSRDYEQYF. The chain is built from TRBV19 and TRBJ2-7, with a tentative D call TRBD1 (5 bases). This CDR3 is built from 14 residues. Trimming pared 6 bases from V and 3 bases from J, leaving 15 bases between. The germline V gene has CDR1 LNHDA and CDR2 SQIVND (reference sequence).

The gene calls are TRBV5-1 and TRBJ1-6, with 7 bases identical to TRBD1. V dropped 0 bases and J dropped 2; count of bases not matched to a gene: 2. CDR1 and CDR2 (germline): SGHRS, YFSETQ. This CDR3 region has 16 residues. In DNA form, the CDR3 reads TGCGCCAGCAGCTTGGAAGGGGGCCCCTATAATTCACCCCTCCACTTT. Translating gives CASSLEGGPYNSPLHF.

The rearrangement links TRBV4-3 to TRBJ2-5; TRBD2 matches at 12 bases. Trimming took 4 bases from V and 3 from J; bases not matched to a gene: 3. Germline V gene lookup returns CDR1 LGHNA and CDR2 YSLEER. CDR3 length: 15 residues. The CDR3 coding sequence is TGCGCCAGCAGCCGACTAGCGGGAGTAAAAGAGACCCAGTACTTC. Amino acids: CASSRLAGVKETQYF.

The genes are TRBV4-3 and TRBJ1-6; no definite D call. Germline CDR1 LGHNA, CDR2 YSLEER. This CDR3 has 18 amino acids. V gave up 0 bases and J gave up 5 bases, with 17 bases separating them. In nucleotides, the CDR3 is TGCGCCAGCAGCCAAGAAAGGCAGGCGACACTCAATAATTCACCCCTCCACTTT. Its translation is CASSQERQATLNNSPLHF.

The chain employs TRBV5-1 and TRBJ2-2, with TRBD1 identical over 7 bases. This CDR3 comprises 16 residues. With 2 bases clipped from V and 0 bases from J, the junction kept 4 bases outside the gene matches. Per the germline V gene, CDR1 is SGHRS and CDR2 is YFSETQ. Here the CDR3 DNA reads TGCGCCAGCAGCTTCACGACAGGGACGAACACCGGGGAGCTGTTTTTT. This gives the protein CASSFTTGTNTGELFF. Drawing the rest from reference TRBV5-1 and TRBJ2-2, the complete variable domain is KAGVTQTPRYLIKTRGQQVTLSCSPISGHRSVSWYQQTPGQGLQFLFEYFSETQRNKGNFPGRFSGRQFSNSRSEMNVSTLELGDSALYLCASSFTTGTNTGELFFGEGSRLTVL.

The chain uses TRBV5-1 and TRBJ2-1; TRBD2 might be the D (6 bases). The CDR3 loop spans 13 amino acids. The V and J ends lost 5 bases and 9 bases respectively, with 15 bases between them. Germline loops: CDR1 SGHRS, CDR2 YFSETQ. The CDR3 sequence is CASSSTPGGEQFF. CDR3 nucleotides: TGCGCCAGCAGTTCGACGCCCGGGGGTGAGCAGTTCTTC.

The CDR3 loop reads CATSAAGSYEQYF. The CDR3 bases are TGTGCCACCAGTGCAGCAGGGTCCTACGAGCAGTACTTC. The V gene is TRBV24-1, the J gene TRBJ2-7, with a weak D call TRBD1 (5 bases). This CDR3 is built from 13 residues. CDR1 and CDR2 from the germline V gene are KGHDR and SFDVKD. The V end lost 5 bases, the J end lost 1 base, and 8 bases lay between the germline ends.

This chain uses TRBV28 with TRBJ2-6; the D gene is possibly TRBD2 (6 bases). Trimming removed 3 bases at V and 3 bases at J, with 15 bases between. Germline values: CDR1 MDHEN, CDR2 SYDVKM. This CDR3 has 17 residues. CDR3 in amino acids: CASSFTEGSSGANVLTF. The CDR3 nucleotides read TGTGCCAGCAGTTTTACGGAGGGGAGTAGTGGGGCCAACGTCCTGACTTTC. The whole variable domain, remainder taken from reference TRBV28 and TRBJ2-6, is DVKVTQSSRYLVKRTGEKVFLECVQDMDHENMFWYRQDPGLGLRLIYFSYDVKMKEKGDIPEGYSVSREKKERFSLILESASTNQTSMYLCASSFTEGSSGANVLTFGAGSRLTVL.

V is TRBV9 and J is TRBJ1-6; no reliable D call. CDR1 is SGDLS and CDR2 is YYNGEE in the germline V gene. The CDR3 covers 17 residues. Trimming shortened V by 0 bases and J by 0 bases, and 10 bases separated the two germline ends. DNA for the CDR3: TGTGCCAGCAGCGTAGGTCAGGCCAGCTCCTATAATTCACCCCTCCACTTT. Translation: CASSVGQASSYNSPLHF. The full variable domain, completed using reference TRBV9 and TRBJ1-6, is DSGVTQTPKHLITATGQRVTLRCSPRSGDLSVYWYQQSLDQGLQFLIQYYNGEERAKGNILERFSAQQFPDLHSELNLSSLELGDSALYFCASSVGQASSYNSPLHFGNGTRLTVT.

The rearrangement links TRBV5-1 to TRBJ2-1, with a tentative D call TRBD2 (5 bases). V gave up 4 bases and J gave up 6 bases, with 14 bases separating them. In germline, CDR1 is SGHRS, CDR2 YFSETQ. The CDR3 sequence is 14 residues long. For the CDR3, the DNA is TGCGCCAGCAGCCCCCCGCTAGCTGGCAATGAGCAGTTCTTC. This translates into CASSPPLAGNEQFF.

In its sample, this clone was seen a few times. The chain employs TRBV6-5 and TRBJ1-5, with a possible D match to TRBD1 (5 bases). The CDR3 contains 13 residues. V was shortened by 10 bases and J by 3 bases, with 13 bases between the two germline ends. Per germline, CDR1 MNHEY and CDR2 SVGAGI. For the CDR3, the DNA is TGTGCCACTGTTCCGGGACTCAATCAGCCCCAGCATTTT. This sequence encodes CATVPGLNQPQHF.

CDR3 in amino acids: CASRKTGFYEQYF. The CDR3 DNA reads TGTGCCAGCAGGAAAACGGGGTTCTACGAGCAGTACTTC. V and J are TRBV5-4 and TRBJ2-7, with D tentatively TRBD2 (5 bases). Germline V gene data show CDR1 as SGHNT and CDR2 as YYREEE (reference sequence). V lost 5 bases to trimming and J lost 3 bases, with 12 bases between them. The length of the CDR3 is 13 residues.

The chain uses TRBV18 and TRBJ1-1; possibly TRBD1 for D (5 bases). V was trimmed by 4 bases and J by 5 bases, leaving 11 bases between them. The length of the CDR3 is 13 residues. The V gene's germline CDR1 is KGHSH and CDR2 LQKENI. In nucleotides, the CDR3 is TGTGCCAGCTCACTAGGGGAAATTACTGAAGCTTTCTTT. This gives the protein CASSLGEITEAFF.

The chain employs TRBV7-2 and TRBJ2-2, with a weak D call TRBD2 (5 bases). Germline lookup yields CDR1 SGHTA and CDR2 FQGNSA. The CDR3 has 17 residues. V gave up 1 base and J gave up 0 bases, with 12 bases separating them. CDR3 protein: CASSLGLARANTGELFF. CDR3 DNA: TGTGCCAGCAGCTTAGGTCTGGCGCGGGCGAACACCGGGGAGCTGTTTTTT.

The chain couples TRBV5-1 to TRBJ2-7, with 7 bases fitting TRBD1. Trimming removed 4 bases from V and 0 bases from J; junction bases left unmatched: 10. The CDR3 is 16 amino acids. Germline assignment: CDR1 SGHRS and CDR2 YFSETQ. The CDR3 sequence: CASSLYPGTVSYEQYF. The CDR3 DNA is TGCGCCAGCAGCCTTTACCCCGGGACAGTCTCCTACGAGCAGTACTTC.

The gene calls are TRBV10-3 and TRBJ2-7, with TRBD1 matching over 8 bases. This CDR3 is built from 14 residues. Germline CDR1 reads ENHRY; CDR2 reads SYGVKD. J lost 5 bases, V lost 6 bases, and 9 bases had no gene match. The CDR3 loop reads CAIRRTGSADEQYF. The DNA of the CDR3 is TGTGCCATCAGACGGACAGGGTCGGCGGACGAGCAGTACTTC.

J is TRBJ1-1 and V is TRBV18; D uncertain. From germline, CDR1 is KGHSH and CDR2 LQKENI. The V end was cut by 6 bases, the J end by 2 bases, with 10 bases between. The CDR3 runs to 13 residues. The CDR3 nucleotides read TGTGCCAGCTCCCAAAGTAGAAACACTGAAGCTTTCTTT. Residues: CASSQSRNTEAFF. Combining the CDR3 with reference TRBV18 and TRBJ1-1 gives the whole variable domain NAGVMQNPRHLVRRRGQEARLRCSPMKGHSHVYWYRQLPEEGLKFMVYLQKENIIDESGMPKERFSAEFPKEGPSILRIQQVVRGDSAAYFCASSQSRNTEAFFGQGTRLTVV.

The V gene is TRBV5-4, the J gene TRBJ2-7, with TRBD2 matching 13 bases. The CDR3 has 17 amino acids. Looked up from germline, CDR1 is SGHNT and CDR2 is YYREEE (reference sequence). V lost 4 bases to trimming and J lost 3 bases; unmatched junction nucleotides: 10. CDR3: CASSPTSGGAYHYEQYF. CDR3 DNA: TGTGCCAGCAGCCCAACTAGCGGGGGGGCCTACCACTACGAGCAGTACTTC.

The chain employs TRBV4-1 and TRBJ1-5, with TRBD1 as a possible D gene (6 bases). Trimming pared 1 base from V and 4 bases from J, leaving 14 bases between. The CDR3 spans 16 residues. Germline V gene lookup returns CDR1 MGHRA and CDR2 YSYEKL. The CDR3 DNA is TGCGCCAGCAGCCAAGCCCCGACAGGCGAGAATCAGCCCCAGCATTTT. Encoded protein: CASSQAPTGENQPQHF.